The sequence of this T cell receptor beta chain was determined in a study of blood T cell repertoires in COVID-19. This clone appeared once. Germline CDR1 and CDR2: MNHEY and SMNVEV (reference sequence). The junction had 13 bases not matched to a gene; V was cut back by 7 bases and J by 5 bases. The CDR3 runs 16 residues. Profiling relied on immunoSEQ multiplex PCR, and the TCRdb table lists in-frame clones only, not all of them. Among about 280,000 clones listed, 89% were seen once. This chain links TRBV27 with TRBJ2-1, with 8 nucleotides matching TRBD1. Sequenced material: peripheral blood. This clonotype was sampled from a woman in her 30s with COVID-19, enrolled during active disease. In DNA, the CDR3 is TGTGCCAGCACGCAGAGGGGACAGGCCCGTAACAATGAGCAGTTCTTC. Residues: CASTQRGQARNNEQFF.